These T cell receptor beta chains were read from a single sample in a study of cytomegalovirus exposure and HLA in healthy donors. The repertoire was sequenced with immunoSEQ multiplex PCR; TCRdb's copy has only in-frame clones and lacks some. The profile covers fewer than 200,000 clones, with 60% to 85% appearing a single time and about 7.4% taken by the ten largest. What was sequenced was PBMCs. These receptors came from a male donor in good health and CMV-seropositive. The CDR3 runs from the conserved cysteine through the conserved F or W. The D gene is left open where the match is weak. Size is omitted from some rows. Given values are once, few, many or a class for expanded clones.

j_call,clone_size,v_call,d_call,cdr3_aa,cdr3_nt
TRBJ2-3,NA,TRBV15,TRBD2,CATSRDRASGGAEDTQYF,TGTGCCACCAGCAGAGATAGGGCTAGCGGGGGGGCCGAAGATACGCAGTATTTT
TRBJ2-7,NA,TRBV6-5,TRBD2,CASRRTSGGKDEQYF,TGTGCCAGCAGGAGGACTAGCGGGGGCAAGGACGAGCAGTACTTC
TRBJ1-1,NA,TRBV7-7,NA,CASSSREGGEAFF,TGTGCTAGCAGCTCTCGAGAGGGCGGTGAAGCTTTCTTT
TRBJ1-4,NA,TRBV21-1,NA,CASDRDRGKATNEKLFF,TGTGCCAGCGACCGGGACAGGGGTAAAGCAACTAATGAAAAACTGTTTTTT
TRBJ2-6,NA,TRBV7-2,TRBD1,CASSKWTGGSGANVLTF,TGTGCCAGCAGCAAGTGGACAGGGGGGTCTGGGGCCAACGTCCTGACTTTC
TRBJ1-5,NA,TRBV28,NA,CASSLSGVQPQHF,TGTGCCAGCAGTTTATCAGGGGTTCAGCCCCAGCATTTT
TRBJ2-7,once,TRBV5-4,TRBD1,CASSPPGTESLEQYF,TGTGCCAGCAGCCCCCCCGGGACAGAGAGCCTCGAGCAGTACTTC
TRBJ2-7,NA,TRBV25-1,TRBD1,CASSGPGTGLNEQYF,TGTGCCAGCAGTGGTCCCGGGACAGGCCTGAACGAGCAGTACTTC
TRBJ1-5,NA,TRBV13,NA,CASSEGRNQPQHF,TGTGCCAGCAGCGAAGGCAGGAATCAGCCCCAGCATTTT
TRBJ1-5,NA,TRBV18,NA,CASSPDHGNQPQHF,TGTGCCAGCTCACCAGATCACGGGAATCAGCCCCAGCATTTT
TRBJ2-7,few,TRBV19,NA,CASSIQIFEGEQYF,TGTGCCAGTAGTATCCAAATATTTGAGGGAGAGCAGTACTTC
TRBJ1-1,NA,TRBV27,TRBD1,CASSLIGGSTEAFF,TGTGCCAGCAGTTTAATAGGGGGCAGCACTGAAGCTTTCTTT
TRBJ2-1,NA,TRBV4-1,TRBD2,CASSQGSSGGGYNEQFF,TGCGCCAGCAGCCAAGGATCTAGCGGGGGAGGATACAATGAGCAGTTCTTC
TRBJ2-7,once,TRBV5-1,TRBD1,CASSLGDRGSEQYF,TGCGCCAGCAGTCTCGGGGACAGGGGGTCCGAGCAGTACTTC
TRBJ2-1,NA,TRBV21-1,NA,CASSKGASGNEQFF,TGTGCCAGCAGCAAAGGGGCTAGCGGGAATGAGCAGTTCTTC
TRBJ2-7,NA,TRBV30,NA,CAWKQGYEQYF,TGTGCCTGGAAACAGGGCTACGAGCAGTACTTC
TRBJ1-6,NA,TRBV7-4,TRBD1,CASSLRDRGLNSPLHF,TGTGCCAGCAGCTTACGGGACAGGGGGCTTAATTCACCCCTCCACTTT
TRBJ2-7,few,TRBV6-1,TRBD1,CASSELGTGIEQYF,TGTGCCAGCAGTGAATTAGGGACAGGGATCGAGCAGTACTTC
TRBJ1-2,NA,TRBV5-1,TRBD1,CASSLERQDRVRGGYTF,TGCGCCAGCAGCTTGGAACGTCAGGACAGGGTACGGGGTGGCTACACCTTC
TRBJ2-1,NA,TRBV6-1,TRBD2,CASSDLGGGRYNEQFF,TGTGCCAGCAGTGACCTCGGCGGGGGTCGCTACAATGAGCAGTTCTTC
TRBJ2-6,NA,TRBV6-4,NA,CASSGGDGSSGANVLTF,TGTGCCAGCAGTGGGGGGGACGGGAGCTCTGGGGCCAACGTCCTGACTTTC
TRBJ1-6,NA,TRBV7-6,NA,CASSSQGDNSPLHF,TGTGCCAGCAGCTCGCAAGGGGATAATTCACCCCTCCACTTT
TRBJ2-2,NA,TRBV6-6,NA,CASSYSGARGTGELFF,TGTGCCAGCAGTTACTCGGGAGCACGGGGGACCGGGGAGCTGTTTTTT
TRBJ2-4,NA,TRBV4-1,NA,CASSQEWAGITAKNIQYF,TGCGCCAGCAGCCAAGAGTGGGCGGGTATAACAGCCAAAAACATTCAGTACTTC
TRBJ1-1,NA,TRBV2,NA,CATPGAPLNTEAFF,TGTGCCACCCCAGGGGCTCCTTTGAACACTGAAGCTTTCTTT
TRBJ2-2,NA,TRBV21-1,NA,CASSKEYFTGELFF,TGTGCCAGCAGTAAAGAATATTTCACCGGGGAGCTGTTTTTT
TRBJ1-3,once,TRBV6-1,TRBD1,CASSARTGDGNTIYF,TGTGCCAGCAGTGCCCGGACAGGGGACGGAAACACCATATATTTT
TRBJ2-6,NA,TRBV15,TRBD1,CATSRTGGSGANVLTF,TGTGCCACCAGCAGGACAGGGGGCAGCGGGGCCAACGTCCTGACTTTC
TRBJ1-1,NA,TRBV5-4,NA,CASSLRGHPRAFF,TGTGCCAGCAGCTTGAGGGGTCACCCACGAGCTTTCTTT
TRBJ1-5,NA,TRBV7-4,NA,CASSPGSRNQPQHF,TGTGCCAGCAGCCCCGGGAGTCGCAATCAGCCCCAGCATTTT
TRBJ1-4,few,TRBV9,TRBD1,CASSQGGAGEKLFF,TGTGCCAGCAGCCAAGGGGGCGCGGGGGAAAAACTGTTTTTT
TRBJ2-3,NA,TRBV4-1,NA,CASSQDKAPATDTQYF,TGCGCCAGCAGCCAAGATAAAGCGCCGGCCACAGATACGCAGTATTTT
TRBJ1-2,NA,TRBV6-5,NA,CASSPLTLNYGYTF,TGTGCCAGCAGTCCCCTGACACTTAACTATGGCTACACCTTC
TRBJ1-3,few,TRBV19,NA,CASRGLDSGNTIYF,TGTGCCAGTAGGGGGCTAGACTCTGGAAACACCATATATTTT
TRBJ1-2,NA,TRBV4-1,TRBD1,CASSHRPGTGGAGVRGYTF,TGCGCCAGCAGCCATCGACCCGGGACAGGGGGCGCGGGGGTGCGTGGCTACACCTTC
TRBJ2-7,NA,TRBV6-6,TRBD2,CASSALTSGGPYEQYF,TGTGCCAGCAGTGCCCTGACTAGCGGGGGCCCCTACGAGCAGTACTTC
TRBJ1-2,few,TRBV4-3,NA,CASSQEGWYGYTF,TGCGCCAGCAGCCAGGAGGGCTGGTATGGCTACACCTTC
TRBJ2-1,NA,TRBV29-1,NA,CSVEGILAPSSYNEQFF,TGCAGCGTTGAAGGGATTCTAGCCCCGAGCTCCTACAATGAGCAGTTCTTC
TRBJ2-7,NA,TRBV4-1,TRBD2,CASSREGGEQYF,TGCGCCAGCAGTCGGGAGGGTGGCGAGCAGTACTTC
TRBJ2-5,NA,TRBV2,NA,CASSVRGTGKQETQYF,TGTGCCAGCAGTGTTCGCGGGACGGGGAAACAAGAGACCCAGTACTTC
TRBJ1-1,few,TRBV2,TRBD1,CASRNRGGNTEAFF,TGTGCCAGCAGAAACAGGGGCGGAAACACTGAAGCTTTCTTT
TRBJ1-6,NA,TRBV27,NA,CASSLKGLPSYNSPLHF,TGTGCCAGCAGTTTAAAGGGGTTACCCTCCTATAATTCACCCCTCCACTTT
TRBJ2-5,NA,TRBV19,TRBD1,CASSLGTGDRETQYF,TGTGCCAGTAGTCTCGGGACAGGGGATAGGGAGACCCAGTACTTC
TRBJ2-7,NA,TRBV6-6,TRBD1,CAARQGQGNAYEQYF,TGTGCCGCCAGGCAGGGACAGGGTAACGCCTACGAGCAGTACTTC
TRBJ2-5,once,TRBV11-2,TRBD1,CASSLAGRGLQETQYF,TGTGCCAGCAGCTTAGCGGGCAGGGGGCTCCAAGAGACCCAGTACTTC